Reported below is one TCR beta chain. This specimen comes from a study of blood T cell repertoires in COVID-19. Overall study: PBMCs, B-cell-depleted T cells, or T cells were the source of the cDNA or gDNA that made up the material.

The germline V gene encodes CDR1 ENHRY and CDR2 SYGVKD. The ends were cut back, 0 bases at V and 2 bases at J, with 17 bases in the middle. The CDR3 is 17 amino acids. Source study methods: Quantification of nucleated cells was approximated via reference gene primer amplification. Sequencing used immunoSEQ multiplex PCR; TCRdb keeps in-frame clones, though not all of them. Clonal size and the V and J genes are those of that table, whereas D and trimming came from the DNA. This repertoire shows 40,000 to 50,000 clones, approximately 88% found once; its top ten account for about 22%. Specimen: peripheral blood. The chain employs TRBV10-3 and TRBJ2-7, with unresolved D. The clonotype was recovered from a man between 50 and 59 years old with active COVID-19. The CDR3 region is CAISESSERRSTYEQYF. The CDR3 bases are TGTGCCATCAGTGAGTCATCCGAGCGACGATCAACCTACGAGCAGTACTTC.